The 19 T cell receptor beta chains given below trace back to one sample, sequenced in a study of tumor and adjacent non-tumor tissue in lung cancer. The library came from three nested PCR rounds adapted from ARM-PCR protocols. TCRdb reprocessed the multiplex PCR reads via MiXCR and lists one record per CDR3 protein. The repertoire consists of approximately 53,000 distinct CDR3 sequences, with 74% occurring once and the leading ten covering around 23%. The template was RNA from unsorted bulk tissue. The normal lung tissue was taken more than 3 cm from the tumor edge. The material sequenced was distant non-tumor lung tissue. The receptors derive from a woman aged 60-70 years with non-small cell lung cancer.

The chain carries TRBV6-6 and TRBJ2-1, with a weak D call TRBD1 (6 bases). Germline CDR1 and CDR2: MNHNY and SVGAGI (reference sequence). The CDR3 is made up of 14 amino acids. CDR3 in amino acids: CTNSYPLYRDEQFF. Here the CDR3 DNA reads TGTACCAACAGTTACCCCCTTTACAGGGATGAGCAGTTCTTC.

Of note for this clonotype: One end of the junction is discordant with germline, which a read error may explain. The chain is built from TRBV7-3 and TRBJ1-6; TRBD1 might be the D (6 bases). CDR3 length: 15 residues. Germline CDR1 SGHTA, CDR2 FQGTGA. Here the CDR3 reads CASSYTGSGESLLHF. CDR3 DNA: TGTGCCAGCAGCTACACAGGGAGCGGGGAGTCACTCCTCCACTTT.

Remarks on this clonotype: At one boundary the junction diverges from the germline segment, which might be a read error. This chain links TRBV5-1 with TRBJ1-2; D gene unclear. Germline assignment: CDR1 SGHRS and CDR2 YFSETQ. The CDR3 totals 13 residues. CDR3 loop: CASSLDSPAGYSF. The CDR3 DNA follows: TGCGCCAGCAGCTTGGACAGCCCGGCTGGCTACAGCTTC.

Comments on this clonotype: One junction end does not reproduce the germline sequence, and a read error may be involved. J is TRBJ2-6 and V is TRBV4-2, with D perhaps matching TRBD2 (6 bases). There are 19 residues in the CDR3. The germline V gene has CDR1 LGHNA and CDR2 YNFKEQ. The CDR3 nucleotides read TGTGCTAGCAGCCAAGCTACCGGGAGAGCTTTTTCTGGGGCCAACGTCCTGAGTTTC. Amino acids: CASSQATGRAFSGANVLSF.

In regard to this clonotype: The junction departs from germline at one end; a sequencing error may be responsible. The CDR3 reads CASTLARGTETNTGELFF. The CDR3 coding sequence is TGCGCCAGCACCCTCGCCCGCGGGACAGAGACGAATACCGGGGAGCTGTTTTTT. The chain is built from TRBV10-2 and TRBJ2-2; tentatively, D is TRBD1 (7 bases). This CDR3 has 18 residues. CDR1 is WSHSY, CDR2 SAAADI, per germline.

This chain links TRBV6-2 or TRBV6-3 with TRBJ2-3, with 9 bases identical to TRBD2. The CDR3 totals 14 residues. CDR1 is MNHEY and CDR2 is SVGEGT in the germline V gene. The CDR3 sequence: CGSSDSSGIKTQYF. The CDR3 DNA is TGTGGTAGCAGTGACTCTAGCGGGATAAAGACGCAGTATTTT.

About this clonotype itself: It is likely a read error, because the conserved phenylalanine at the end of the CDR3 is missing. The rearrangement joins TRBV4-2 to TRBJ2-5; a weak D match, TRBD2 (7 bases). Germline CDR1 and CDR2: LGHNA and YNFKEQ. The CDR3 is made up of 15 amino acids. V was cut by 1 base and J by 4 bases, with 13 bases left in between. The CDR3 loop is CASSQGRGPTETQYY. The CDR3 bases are TGTGCCAGCAGCCAAGGGCGGGGGCCAACAGAGACCCAGTACTAC.

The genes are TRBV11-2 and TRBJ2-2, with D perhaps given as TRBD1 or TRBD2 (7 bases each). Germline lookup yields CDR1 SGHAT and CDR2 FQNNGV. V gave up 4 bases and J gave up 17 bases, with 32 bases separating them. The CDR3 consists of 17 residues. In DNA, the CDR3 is TGTGCCAGCAGCTCTCCCCAGGGGGGGCGGAACGCCGGGGACCTATTTTTT. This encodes CASSSPQGGRNAGDLFF.

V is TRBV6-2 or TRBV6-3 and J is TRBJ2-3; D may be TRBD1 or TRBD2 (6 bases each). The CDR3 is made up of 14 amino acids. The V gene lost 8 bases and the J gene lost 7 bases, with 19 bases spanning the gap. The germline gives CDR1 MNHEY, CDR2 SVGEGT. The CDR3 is CASRGGRGQNTQYF. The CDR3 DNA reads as TGTGCCAGCCGAGGGGGGAGAGGGCAGAATACGCAGTATTTT.

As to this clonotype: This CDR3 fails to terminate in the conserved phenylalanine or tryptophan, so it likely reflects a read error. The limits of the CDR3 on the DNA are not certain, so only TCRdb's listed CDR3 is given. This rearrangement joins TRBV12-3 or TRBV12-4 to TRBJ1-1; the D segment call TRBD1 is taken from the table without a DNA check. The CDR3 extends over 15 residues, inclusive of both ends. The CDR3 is CASSNRDPGNTEVFI.

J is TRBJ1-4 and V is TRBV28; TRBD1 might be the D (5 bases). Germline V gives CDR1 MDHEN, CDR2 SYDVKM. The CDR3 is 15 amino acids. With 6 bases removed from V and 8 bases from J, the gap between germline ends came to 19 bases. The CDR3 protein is CASSSVEGRREKLFF. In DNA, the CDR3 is TGTGCCAGCAGCTCCGTAGAGGGACGCCGAGAAAAACTGTTTTTT.

The CDR3, as DNA: TGCAGTGCTAGAGCACCGACTAGCAGAGAGACCCAGTACTTC. Its protein product is CSARAPTSRETQYF. The rearrangement links TRBV20-1 to TRBJ2-5, with 7 bases aligning to TRBD2. CDR3 length: 14 residues. Germline-derived CDR1 and CDR2 are DFQATT and SNEGSKA (reference sequence). Losses at the gene ends were 1 base for V and 4 bases for J; bases not matched to a gene: 6.

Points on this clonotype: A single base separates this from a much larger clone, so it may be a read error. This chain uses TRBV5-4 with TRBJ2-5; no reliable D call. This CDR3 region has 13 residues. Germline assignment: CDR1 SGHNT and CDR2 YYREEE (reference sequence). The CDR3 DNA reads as TGTGCCAGCAGCTTGCCCTCCCAAAAGACCCAGTACTTC. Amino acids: CASSLPSQKTQYF.

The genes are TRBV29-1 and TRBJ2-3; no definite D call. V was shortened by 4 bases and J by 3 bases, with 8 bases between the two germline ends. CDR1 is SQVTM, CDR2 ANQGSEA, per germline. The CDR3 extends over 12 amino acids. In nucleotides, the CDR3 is TGCAGCGTTGGGCAGAAAACAGATACGCAGTATTTT. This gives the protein CSVGQKTDTQYF.

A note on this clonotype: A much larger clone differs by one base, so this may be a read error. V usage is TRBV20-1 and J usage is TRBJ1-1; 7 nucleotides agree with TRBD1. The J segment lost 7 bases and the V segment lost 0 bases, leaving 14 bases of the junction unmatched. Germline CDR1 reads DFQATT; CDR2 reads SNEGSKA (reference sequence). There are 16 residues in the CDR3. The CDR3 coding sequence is TGCAGTGCTAGAGAGGCGACAGGGATTTCTGGGATTGAAGCTTTCTTT. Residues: CSAREATGISGIEAFF.

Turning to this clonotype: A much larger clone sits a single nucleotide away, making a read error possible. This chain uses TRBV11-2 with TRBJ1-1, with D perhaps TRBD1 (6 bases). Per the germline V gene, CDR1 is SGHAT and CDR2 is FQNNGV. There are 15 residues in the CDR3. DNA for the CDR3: TGTGCCAGCAGCTTAGTGGCGGGGGGGCGCACTCAAGCTTTCTTT. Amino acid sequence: CASSLVAGGRTQAFF.

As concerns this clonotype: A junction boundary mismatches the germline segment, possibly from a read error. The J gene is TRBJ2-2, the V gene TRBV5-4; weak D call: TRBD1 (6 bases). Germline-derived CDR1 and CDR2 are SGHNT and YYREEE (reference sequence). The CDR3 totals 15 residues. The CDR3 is CASRFIDRNTGELFF. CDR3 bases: TGTGCCAGCCGCTTTATAGACAGGAACACCGGGGAGCTATTTTTT.

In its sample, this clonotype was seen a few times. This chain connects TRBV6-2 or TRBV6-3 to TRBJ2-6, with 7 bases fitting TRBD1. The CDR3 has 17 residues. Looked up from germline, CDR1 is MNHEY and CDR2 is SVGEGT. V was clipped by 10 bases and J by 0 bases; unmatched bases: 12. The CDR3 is CATTPRTGLSGANVLTF. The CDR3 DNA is TGTGCCACCACCCCCAGGACAGGCCTCTCTGGGGCCAACGTCCTGACTTTC.

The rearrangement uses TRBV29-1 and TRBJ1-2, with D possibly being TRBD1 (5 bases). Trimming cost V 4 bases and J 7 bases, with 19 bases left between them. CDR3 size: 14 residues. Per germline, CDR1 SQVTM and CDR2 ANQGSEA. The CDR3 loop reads CSVAFEGQCAGYTF. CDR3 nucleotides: TGCAGCGTTGCCTTTGAGGGGCAATGTGCTGGCTACACCTTC.